Presented here are 7 T cell receptor beta chains from one specimen sequenced in a study of blood T cells in healthy people across ages. Primed by a sample-barcoded 5' primer and a J-beta primer mix, a second PCR proceeded for roughly 6 to 12 cycles. TCRdb re-called the 5' RACE reads with MiXCR, one entry per CDR3 protein. The profile shows more than 500,000 distinct CDR3 sequences, about 28% of them singletons. These data are also associated with another study on T cells of mothers and their children.

Material: blood. These receptors were obtained from a boy aged 2 to 9 in good health.

The chain has TRBV25-1 and TRBJ1-6; D uncertain. CDR1 is MGHDK and CDR2 is SYGVNS in the germline V gene. This CDR3 spans 13 amino acids. V lost 4 bases and J 8 bases, leaving 9 bases between the germline ends. Here the CDR3 DNA reads TGTGCCAGCAGTGCCGGCTTTTATTCACCCCTCCACTTT. Protein sequence: CASSAGFYSPLHF.

In this sample, this clonotype turned up once. The chain uses TRBV20-1 and TRBJ2-5, with TRBD2 matching over 9 bases. Germline V gives CDR1 DFQATT, CDR2 SNEGSKA (reference sequence). With V trimmed by 5 bases and J by 2 bases, 9 bases remained unmatched. The CDR3 is 15 residues long. DNA of the CDR3: TGCAGTGCTGCCGGACTAGCGCCGGAACAAGAGACCCAGTACTTC. It specifies CSAAGLAPEQETQYF.

This clonotype was seen more than once but under ten times. The chain links TRBV4-3 to TRBJ2-5; no firm D call. The germline V gene encodes CDR1 LGHNA and CDR2 YSLEER. V was cut by 1 base and J by 5 bases, with 8 bases left in between. This CDR3 contains 13 residues. The CDR3 sequence: CASSQGEGETQYF. Written as DNA, the CDR3 is TGCGCCAGCAGCCAAGGGGAAGGGGAGACCCAGTACTTC.

In this sample, this clonotype turned up a few times. This chain connects TRBV29-1 to TRBJ1-2; D not certain. Germline CDR1 reads SQVTM; CDR2 reads ANQGSEA. The CDR3 is 14 residues long. Trimming took 4 bases from V and 1 from J, leaving 13 bases between them. The CDR3 coding sequence is TGCAGCGTTGGGCTAGCAGCCGATAACTATGGCTACACCTTC. It translates to CSVGLAADNYGYTF.

The genes are TRBV6-2 or TRBV6-3 and TRBJ2-2; weak D call: TRBD2 (6 bases). The CDR3 consists of 15 residues. Trimming shortened V by 5 bases and J by 2 bases, and 12 bases separated the two germline ends. Germline CDR1 is MNHEY and CDR2 is SVGEGT. Here the CDR3 reads CASSDPSENTGELFF. The CDR3 nucleotides are TGTGCCAGCAGTGACCCTAGCGAAAACACCGGGGAGCTGTTTTTT.

The rearrangement uses TRBV27 and TRBJ2-3; D might be TRBD2 (6 bases). With 5 bases removed from V and 0 bases from J, the gap between germline ends came to 12 bases. From germline, CDR1 is MNHEY and CDR2 SMNVEV (reference sequence). The CDR3 has 15 residues. The CDR3 spells CASSPRGLSTDTQYF. The CDR3 nucleotides read TGTGCCAGCAGTCCCCGAGGACTAAGCACAGATACGCAGTATTTT.

There are many counts of this clonotype. V usage is TRBV3-1 and J usage is TRBJ2-7; 8 nucleotides match TRBD1. The CDR3 is made up of 15 amino acids. The ends lost 3 bases at V and 2 bases at J; junction bases unmatched: 6. Germline CDR1 and CDR2: LGHDT and YNNKEL (reference sequence). The CDR3 spells CASSQVGTGTYEQYF. The CDR3 DNA sequence: TGTGCCAGCAGCCAGGTCGGGACAGGCACCTACGAGCAGTACTTC.